This entry concerns a single T cell receptor beta chain. Its antigen specificity is not known. Qualities for individual bases were not recorded, and no much larger clone is one base off. Samples from volunteer blood donors who had recovered from COVID-19 were contributed by a second Seattle source. Collaborating institutions collected whole blood in K2EDTA tubes following their own protocols. For TCRbeta analysis, collaborator samples were shipped as frozen whole blood, as isolated PBMCs, or as DNA extracted from either sample type. TCRbeta CDR3 regions were amplified from genomic DNA using the immunoSEQ Assay, a bias-controlled multiplex PCR. In the authors' own workflow: The number of nucleated cells in each sample was estimated by amplification of reference gene primers within the assay. To quantify the absolute abundance of each unique TCRbeta CDR3 rearrangement, sequence reads were collapsed and filtered. For each sample, productive Simpson clonality was calculated by taking the square root of Simpson's diversity index across productive rearrangements. TCRdb carries this immuneACCESS record with in-frame sequences only. Its versions omit some clonotypes, under half of them owing to an unresolved V gene in the studies checked, with the rest unexplained. Clone size and the V and J calls come from that table; the DNA yielded D and trimming. Recorded for this sample are more than 250,000 clones; around 92% of them occurred a single time. The ten largest make up roughly 6.7% of the sample.

This record comes from a study of blood T cell repertoires in COVID-19 (dated by TCRdb to about 2020). Some background on the complete study: Samples covering the acute and convalescent phases of COVID-19 were provided by collaborators in the United States, Italy and Spain. The material from the prospective study consisted of cDNA or gDNA derived from T cells, B-cell-depleted T cells, or PBMCs. Deeply sampled blood TCRbeta repertoires from subjects exposed to, actively infected with, or recovered from COVID-19 were included in the dataset. A freely available public database, intended as a resource for researchers studying the immune response to SARS-CoV-2, is where the repertoires were released. Samples were obtained from the ongoing ImmuneRACE study (first 160 participants) and from over 1,000 subjects provided by 6 global collaborators. A de-identified subject ID, COVID-19 status, age in years and sex were almost always included in the sample metadata. Where available, HLA class I and class II types were taken from metadata supplied by the sample provider and were not determined by assay-based typing.

The germline V and J ends show losses of 2 bases and 14 bases respectively, and no gene match explains 9 bases of the junction. The CDR3 sequence holds 13 residues, the cysteine and phenylalanine included. Kept here is only the CDR3 DNA, which spans 39 bases and is read in frame from base 1. Overall study results and their limits: Clinical and demographic metadata were provided uncurated, with the amount varying by source and participant.

The receptor's source is a man younger than 35 who had recovered from COVID-19. The sequencing input was peripheral blood. The chain is made from TRBV12-3 or TRBV12-4 and TRBJ1-2, with TRBD1 identical over 9 junction bases. Here is the DNA: TGTGCCAGCAGTTTAAGCGGGGACAGGGTGGGAACCTTC. This yields the protein CASSLSGDRVGTF.